Each of the 24 T cell receptor beta chains below was sequenced from the same sample in a study of siplizumab effects on memory and regulatory T cells. Some clones are missing from TCRdb's copy, which holds only in-frame ones; the method was immunoSEQ multiplex PCR. The sample yields tens of thousands of clones, 93% seen once. Material for sequencing was CD8+ T cells sorted from blood. Source of these receptors: a human donor in good health.

The chain couples TRBV28 to TRBJ1-1; TRBD1 matches 7 bases. From germline, CDR1 is MDHEN and CDR2 SYDVKM. The CDR3 consists of 17 residues. V gave up 3 bases and J gave up 0 bases; unmatched junction bases: 10. DNA for the CDR3: TGTGCCAGCAGTTTGGGTGGAGCAGGGGGGGTGAACACTGAAGCTTTCTTT. Its protein is CASSLGGAGGVNTEAFF.

J is TRBJ1-1 and V is TRBV5-1, with D unclear. The CDR3 totals 13 residues. The germline V gene has CDR1 SGHRS and CDR2 YFSETQ. V lost 4 bases and J 5 bases, leaving 12 bases between the germline ends. CDR3 in DNA: TGCGCCAGCAGCCCGCCCGCGGGAACTGAAGCTTTCTTT. Residues: CASSPPAGTEAFF. Complete variable domain (other parts from reference TRBV5-1 and TRBJ1-1): KAGVTQTPRYLIKTRGQQVTLSCSPISGHRSVSWYQQTPGQGLQFLFEYFSETQRNKGNFPGRFSGRQFSNSRSEMNVSTLELGDSALYLCASSPPAGTEAFFGQGTRLTVV.

The gene calls are TRBV9 and TRBJ1-1; 7 nucleotides match TRBD1. The J segment lost 6 bases and the V segment lost 3 bases, leaving 5 bases of the junction unmatched. Germline CDR1 is SGDLS and CDR2 is YYNGEE. CDR3 length: 13 residues. The CDR3 loop reads CASSGGTVPEAFF. The DNA of the CDR3 is TGTGCCAGCAGCGGAGGGACAGTCCCTGAAGCTTTCTTT. Full variable domain (rest looked up from reference TRBV9 and TRBJ1-1): DSGVTQTPKHLITATGQRVTLRCSPRSGDLSVYWYQQSLDQGLQFLIQYYNGEERAKGNILERFSAQQFPDLHSELNLSSLELGDSALYFCASSGGTVPEAFFGQGTRLTVV.

This sequence joins TRBV4-1 and TRBJ2-6, with unresolved D. This CDR3 has 15 amino acids. Deletions cut 3 bases from V and 1 base from J, with 7 bases between. Germline V CDR1 and CDR2: MGHRA, YSYEKL. The CDR3 coding sequence is TGCGCCAGCAGCCAGCCACTTTCTGGGGCCAACGTCCTGACTTTC. Its translation: CASSQPLSGANVLTF.

The rearrangement links TRBV5-6 to TRBJ2-3; 13 nucleotides agree with TRBD2. V lost 6 bases, J lost 6 bases, and 10 bases stayed unmatched. The CDR3 has 16 amino acids. Per germline, CDR1 SGHDT and CDR2 YYEEEE. The CDR3: CASTQTSGGSGDTQYF. CDR3 nucleotide sequence: TGTGCCAGCACCCAGACTAGCGGGGGGTCGGGCGATACGCAGTATTTT.

This chain connects TRBV4-1 to TRBJ1-1, with D unclear. Germline-derived CDR1 and CDR2 are MGHRA and YSYEKL. The CDR3 runs to 13 residues. Between the trimmed V and J ends, which lost 1 base and 5 bases, there was a span of 8 bases. CDR3 amino acids: CASSQAGRTEAFF. DNA of the CDR3: TGCGCCAGCAGCCAAGCGGGTCGAACTGAAGCTTTCTTT.

The chain employs TRBV6-1 and TRBJ2-2, with D uncertain. The CDR3 covers 14 residues. Trimming left V 1 base short and J 5 bases short, with 8 bases between. Looked up from germline, CDR1 is MNHNS and CDR2 is SASEGT. The CDR3 coding sequence is TGTGCCAGCAGTGAAGGGGTAGGGACCGGGGAGCTGTTTTTT. Its protein product is CASSEGVGTGELFF.

The V call is TRBV4-1, the J call TRBJ2-1, with 8 bases fitting TRBD1. Germline CDR1 is MGHRA and CDR2 is YSYEKL. CDR3 size: 13 residues. J gave up 9 bases and V 3 bases, and 4 bases lay outside the gene matches. CDR3 sequence: CASSQTGAGEQFF. For the CDR3, the DNA is TGCGCCAGCAGCCAGACAGGGGCGGGTGAGCAGTTCTTC.

The V and J genes are TRBV7-8 and TRBJ2-5, with 12 nucleotides matching TRBD2. Germline V gene sequence: CDR1 SGHVS, CDR2 FQNEAQ. The V gene end was trimmed by 5 bases and the J gene end by 3 bases; junction bases not matched to a gene: 7. CDR3 length: 16 amino acids. The CDR3: CASSALAGGLEETQYF. The CDR3, as DNA: TGTGCCAGCAGCGCTCTAGCGGGGGGGCTCGAAGAGACCCAGTACTTC.

The genes are TRBV6-1 and TRBJ2-3; weak D call: TRBD2 (7 bases). V lost 8 bases and J 3 bases, leaving 18 bases between the germline ends. The CDR3 is 15 amino acids. The germline CDR1 and CDR2 sequences are MNHNS and SASEGT. The CDR3 DNA reads as TGTGCCAGCCGGCCCTTTGAGGGGGGGACAGATACGCAGTATTTT. It yields the protein CASRPFEGGTDTQYF.

The V and J genes are TRBV19 and TRBJ2-1, with D perhaps matching TRBD1 (5 bases). The CDR3 contains 14 residues. In germline, CDR1 is LNHDA, CDR2 SQIVND (reference sequence). V lost 5 bases to trimming and J lost 1 base, with 9 bases between them. CDR3 DNA sequence: TGTGCCAGTAGTCTCAGGGTTTCCTACAATGAGCAGTTCTTC. This gives the protein CASSLRVSYNEQFF.

This clone was detected only once. The V and J genes are TRBV5-4 and TRBJ2-7; TRBD2 matches at 7 bases. Germline V CDR1 and CDR2: SGHNT, YYREEE (reference sequence). This CDR3 comprises 11 residues. The V segment lost 4 bases and the J segment 6 bases; nucleotides outside the gene matches: 1. For the CDR3, the DNA is TGTGCCAGCAGCAGCGGGGTCGAGCAGTACTTC. This gives the protein CASSSGVEQYF.

The rearrangement links TRBV2 to TRBJ1-5, with TRBD1 as a possible D gene (6 bases). Germline CDR1 reads SNHLY; CDR2 reads FYNNEI. This CDR3 region has 13 residues. Trimming took 6 bases from V and 6 from J, leaving 12 bases between them. In DNA, the CDR3 is TGTGCCAGCAGGCTACAGGGTAGTCAGCCCCAGCATTTT. Translation gives CASRLQGSQPQHF.

V usage is TRBV29-1 and J usage is TRBJ2-5; 8 bases match TRBD2. Trimming removed 4 bases from V and 1 base from J; junction bases left unmatched: 2. Per germline, CDR1 SQVTM and CDR2 ANQGSEA. The CDR3 contains 13 residues. The CDR3 region has the DNA TGCAGCGTTGCCGGGGGGGCCCAAGAGACCCAGTACTTC. Protein sequence: CSVAGGAQETQYF.

This clone was observed once. The chain links TRBV2 to TRBJ2-5; D possibly corresponds to TRBD2 (6 bases). CDR3 length: 12 residues. Trimming stripped 10 bases from V and 5 bases from J, with 14 bases between. Germline CDR1 SNHLY, CDR2 FYNNEI. The CDR3 is CAIGSGRETQYF. In DNA, the CDR3 is TGTGCCATCGGGAGCGGGCGGGAGACCCAGTACTTC.

The chain employs TRBV4-3 and TRBJ2-3; no definite D call. Per germline, CDR1 LGHNA and CDR2 YSLEER. The CDR3 length is 16 residues. Trimming cost V 0 bases and J 0 bases, with 10 bases left between them. The CDR3 DNA reads as TGCGCCAGCAGCCAAGATACAGCGACTAGCACAGATACGCAGTATTTT. Its protein product is CASSQDTATSTDTQYF.

The rearrangement links TRBV9 to TRBJ2-5; D is ambiguous. Per germline, CDR1 SGDLS and CDR2 YYNGEE. The CDR3 is made up of 9 amino acids. The V and J ends lost 5 bases and 6 bases respectively, with 2 bases between them. The CDR3 nucleotides read TGTGCCAGCAGACAGACCCAGTACTTC. Its protein is CASRQTQYF.

This chain links TRBV5-1 with TRBJ1-2; D is possibly TRBD1 (6 bases). Trimming left V 0 bases short and J 6 bases short, with 18 bases between. This CDR3 is 16 amino acids long. Germline V CDR1 and CDR2: SGHRS, YFSETQ. DNA of the CDR3: TGCGCCAGCAGCTTGGAGGGAGCAGGGGTCGTAGATGGCTACACCTTC. Translation: CASSLEGAGVVDGYTF.

The chain joins TRBV9 to TRBJ2-3; D not resolved. V was shortened by 5 bases and J by 2 bases, with 18 bases between the two germline ends. The germline CDR1 and CDR2 sequences are SGDLS and YYNGEE. The CDR3 runs 16 residues. As DNA, the CDR3 is TGTGCCAGCAGTGTAAAGGGATCCTCGATCACAGATACGCAGTATTTT. Protein sequence: CASSVKGSSITDTQYF.

The chain is built from TRBV2 and TRBJ2-3, with D perhaps matching TRBD1 or TRBD2 (5 bases each). Trimming removed 5 bases at V and 4 bases at J, with 13 bases between. Germline CDR1 SNHLY, CDR2 FYNNEI. The CDR3 runs 14 residues. The CDR3 nucleotides read TGTGCCAGCAGTCCCCGGATGGGACCAGATACGCAGTATTTT. This sequence encodes CASSPRMGPDTQYF. Full variable domain (remainder filled in from reference TRBV2 and TRBJ2-3): EPEVTQTPSHQVTQMGQEVILRCVPISNHLYFYWYRQILGQKVEFLVSFYNNEISEKSEIFDDQFSVERPDGSNFTLKIRSTKLEDSAMYFCASSPRMGPDTQYFGPGTRLTVL.

The genes are TRBV10-3 and TRBJ1-6; D is ambiguous. CDR1 is ENHRY and CDR2 is SYGVKD in the germline V gene. The V end was cut by 1 base, the J end by 0 bases, with 13 bases between. The CDR3 contains 18 residues. In nucleotides, the CDR3 is TGTGCCATCAGTGAGTTGGCAGGCCTAAGCTCCTATAATTCACCCCTCCACTTT. This sequence encodes CAISELAGLSSYNSPLHF.

The gene calls are TRBV5-1 and TRBJ2-1, with a weak D call TRBD2 (5 bases). CDR1 is SGHRS, CDR2 YFSETQ, per germline. Trimming took off 4 bases at V and 0 bases at J, with 14 bases between the two ends. The CDR3 runs to 16 residues. The CDR3 protein is CASSHPDGVSYNEQFF. The CDR3 nucleotides are TGCGCCAGCAGCCACCCTGACGGGGTCTCCTACAATGAGCAGTTCTTC. The full variable domain, with the rest looked up from reference TRBV5-1 and TRBJ2-1, is KAGVTQTPRYLIKTRGQQVTLSCSPISGHRSVSWYQQTPGQGLQFLFEYFSETQRNKGNFPGRFSGRQFSNSRSEMNVSTLELGDSALYLCASSHPDGVSYNEQFFGPGTRLTVL.

This sequence joins TRBV20-1 and TRBJ2-1, with 7 bases that match TRBD2. CDR3 length: 11 amino acids. In germline, CDR1 is DFQATT, CDR2 SNEGSKA (reference sequence). The V gene end was trimmed by 6 bases and the J gene end by 10 bases; junction bases not matched to a gene: 6. The CDR3 spells CSAPLLAEQFF. CDR3 nucleotides: TGCAGTGCCCCCCTACTAGCGGAGCAGTTCTTC.

This clone was observed once. The chain recombines TRBV15 with TRBJ2-1; 9 bases align to TRBD1. CDR1 LNHNV and CDR2 YYDKDF come from the germline V gene (reference sequence). The CDR3 consists of 14 residues. Unmatched junction bases numbered 6, after V lost 5 bases and J lost 7 bases. This CDR3 is CATSLRGQGNEQFF. The DNA of the CDR3 is TGTGCCACCAGCCTGCGGGGACAGGGAAATGAGCAGTTCTTC.